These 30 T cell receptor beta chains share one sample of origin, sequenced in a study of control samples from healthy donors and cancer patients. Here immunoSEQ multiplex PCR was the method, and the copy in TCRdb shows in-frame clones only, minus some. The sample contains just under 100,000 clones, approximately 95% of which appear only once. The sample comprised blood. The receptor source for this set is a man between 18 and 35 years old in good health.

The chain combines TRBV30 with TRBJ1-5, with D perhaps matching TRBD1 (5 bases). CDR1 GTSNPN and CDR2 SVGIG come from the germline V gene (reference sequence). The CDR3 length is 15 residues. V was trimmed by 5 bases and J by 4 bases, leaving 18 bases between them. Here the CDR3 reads CAWGGGSGRNQPQHF. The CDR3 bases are TGTGCCTGGGGTGGGGGAAGCGGAAGGAATCAGCCCCAGCATTTT.

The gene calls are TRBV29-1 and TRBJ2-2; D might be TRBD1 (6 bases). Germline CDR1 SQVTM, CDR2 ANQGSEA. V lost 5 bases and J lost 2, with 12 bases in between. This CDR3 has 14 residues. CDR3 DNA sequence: TGCAGCGTTAGGACAGATCCAAACACCGGGGAGCTGTTTTTT. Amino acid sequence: CSVRTDPNTGELFF.

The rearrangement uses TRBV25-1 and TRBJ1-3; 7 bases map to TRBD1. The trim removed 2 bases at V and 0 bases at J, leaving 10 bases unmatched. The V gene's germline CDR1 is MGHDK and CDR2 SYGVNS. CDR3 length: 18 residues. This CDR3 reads CASSEPHGQASSGNTIYF. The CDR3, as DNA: TGTGCCAGCAGTGAACCGCATGGACAGGCGAGCTCTGGAAACACCATATATTTT. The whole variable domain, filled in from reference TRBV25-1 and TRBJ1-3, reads EADIYQTPRYLVIGTGKKITLECSQTMGHDKMYWYQQDPGMELHLIHYSYGVNSTEKGDLSSESTVSRIRTEHFPLTLESARPSHTSQYLCASSEPHGQASSGNTIYFGEGSWLTVV.

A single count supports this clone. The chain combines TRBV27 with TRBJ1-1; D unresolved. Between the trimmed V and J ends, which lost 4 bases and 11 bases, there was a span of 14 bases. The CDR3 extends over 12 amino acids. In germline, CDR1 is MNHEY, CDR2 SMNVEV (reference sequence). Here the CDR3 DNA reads TGTGCCAGCAGTTATGGAGGGTCTAAGGCTTTCTTT. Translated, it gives CASSYGGSKAFF.

The CDR3 nucleotides read TGTGCCAGCAGTGACGAGGGGCTGGGCGATCAGCCCCAGCATTTT. Protein: CASSDEGLGDQPQHF. This rearrangement joins TRBV6-2 or TRBV6-3 to TRBJ1-5; weak D call: TRBD1 (5 bases). Germline assignment: CDR1 MNHEY and CDR2 SVGEGT. With 5 bases removed from V and 5 bases from J, the gap between germline ends came to 16 bases. This CDR3 has 15 residues.

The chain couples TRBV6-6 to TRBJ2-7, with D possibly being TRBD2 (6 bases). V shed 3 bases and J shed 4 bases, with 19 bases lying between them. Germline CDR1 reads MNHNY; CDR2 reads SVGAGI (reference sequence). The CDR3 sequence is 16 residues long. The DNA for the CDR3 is TGTGCCAGCAGTTATTCGTCGGGAGTAGAATGGTACGAGCAGTACTTC. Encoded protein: CASSYSSGVEWYEQYF.

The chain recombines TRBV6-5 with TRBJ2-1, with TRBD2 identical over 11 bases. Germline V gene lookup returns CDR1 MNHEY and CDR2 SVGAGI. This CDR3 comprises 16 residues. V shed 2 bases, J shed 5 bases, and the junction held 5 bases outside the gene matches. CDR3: CASSYPTSGGHNEQFF. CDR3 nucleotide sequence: TGTGCCAGCAGTTACCCTACTAGCGGGGGACACAATGAGCAGTTCTTC.

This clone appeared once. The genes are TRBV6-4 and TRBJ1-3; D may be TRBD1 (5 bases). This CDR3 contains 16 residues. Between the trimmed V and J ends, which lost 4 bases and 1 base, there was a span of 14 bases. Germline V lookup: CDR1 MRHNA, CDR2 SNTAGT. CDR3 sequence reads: CASSVAGRISGNTIYF. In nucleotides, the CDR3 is TGTGCCAGCAGTGTTGCGGGACGGATTTCTGGAAACACCATATATTTT.

The CDR3 here is CASSAGTGRHGYTF. The CDR3 coding sequence is TGTGCCAGCAGCGCTGGGACAGGGCGGCATGGCTACACCTTC. This rearrangement joins TRBV11-2 to TRBJ1-2; 9 bases line up with TRBD1. The CDR3 has 14 amino acids. V lost 5 bases to trimming and J lost 6 bases; unmatched junction nucleotides: 7. Germline CDR1 and CDR2: SGHAT and FQNNGV.

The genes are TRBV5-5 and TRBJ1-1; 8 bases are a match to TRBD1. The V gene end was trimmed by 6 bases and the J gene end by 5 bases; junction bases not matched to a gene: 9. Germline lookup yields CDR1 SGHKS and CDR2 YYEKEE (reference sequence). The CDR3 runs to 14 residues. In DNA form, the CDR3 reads TGTGCCAGCACGTGGCAGGGGGCGGTTACTGAAGCTTTCTTT. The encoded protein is CASTWQGAVTEAFF.

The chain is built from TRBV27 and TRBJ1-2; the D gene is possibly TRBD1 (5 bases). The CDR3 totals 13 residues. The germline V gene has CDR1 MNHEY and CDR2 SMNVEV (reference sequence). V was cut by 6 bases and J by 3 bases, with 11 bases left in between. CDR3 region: CASRPGGHYGYTF. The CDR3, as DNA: TGTGCCAGCAGGCCCGGGGGACACTATGGCTACACCTTC.

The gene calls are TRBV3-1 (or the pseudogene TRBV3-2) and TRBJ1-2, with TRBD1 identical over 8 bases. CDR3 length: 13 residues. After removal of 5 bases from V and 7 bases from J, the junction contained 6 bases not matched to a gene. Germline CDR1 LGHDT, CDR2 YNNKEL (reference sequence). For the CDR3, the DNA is TGTGCCAGCAGCGTCCAGGGGGCGGGTGGCTACACCTTC. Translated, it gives CASSVQGAGGYTF.

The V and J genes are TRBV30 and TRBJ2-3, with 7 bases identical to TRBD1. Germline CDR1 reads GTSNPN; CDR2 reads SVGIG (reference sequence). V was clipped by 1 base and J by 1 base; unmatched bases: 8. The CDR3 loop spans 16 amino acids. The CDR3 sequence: CAWSGGTDDRTDTQYF. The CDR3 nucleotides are TGTGCCTGGAGTGGGGGGACAGACGATCGCACAGATACGCAGTATTTT.

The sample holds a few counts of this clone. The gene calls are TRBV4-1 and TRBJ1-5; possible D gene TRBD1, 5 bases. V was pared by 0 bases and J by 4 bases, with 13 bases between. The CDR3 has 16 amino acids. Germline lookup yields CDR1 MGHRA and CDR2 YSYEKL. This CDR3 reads CASSQEGRYENQPQHF. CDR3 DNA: TGCGCCAGCAGCCAAGAGGGGCGTTACGAAAATCAGCCCCAGCATTTT.

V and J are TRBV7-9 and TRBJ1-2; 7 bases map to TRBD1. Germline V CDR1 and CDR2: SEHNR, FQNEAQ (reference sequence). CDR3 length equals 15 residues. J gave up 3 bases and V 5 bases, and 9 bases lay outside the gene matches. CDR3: CASSPGQALYYGYTF. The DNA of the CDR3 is TGTGCCAGCAGCCCCGGACAGGCCTTATACTATGGCTACACCTTC.

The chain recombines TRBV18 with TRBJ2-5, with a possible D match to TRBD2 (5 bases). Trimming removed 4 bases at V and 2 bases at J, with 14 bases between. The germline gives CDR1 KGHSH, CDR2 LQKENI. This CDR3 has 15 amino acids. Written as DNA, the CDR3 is TGTGCCAGCTCACGAAACGCGGGCATACAAGAGACCCAGTACTTC. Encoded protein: CASSRNAGIQETQYF.

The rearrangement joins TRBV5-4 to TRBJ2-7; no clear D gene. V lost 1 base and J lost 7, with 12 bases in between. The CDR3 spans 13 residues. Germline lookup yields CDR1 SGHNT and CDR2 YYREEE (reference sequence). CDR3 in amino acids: CASSLYLREEQYF. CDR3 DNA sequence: TGTGCCAGCAGCTTGTACCTCCGTGAAGAGCAGTACTTC.

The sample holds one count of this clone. CDR3 sequence reads: CASSYAFSGQNTEAFF. The CDR3 DNA is TGTGCCAGCAGTTACGCGTTTTCAGGCCAAAACACTGAAGCTTTCTTT. This rearrangement joins TRBV6-5 to TRBJ1-1; D ambiguous. The CDR3 loop spans 16 amino acids. The V and J ends lost 2 bases and 2 bases respectively, with 15 bases between them. CDR1 and CDR2 (germline): MNHEY, SVGAGI.

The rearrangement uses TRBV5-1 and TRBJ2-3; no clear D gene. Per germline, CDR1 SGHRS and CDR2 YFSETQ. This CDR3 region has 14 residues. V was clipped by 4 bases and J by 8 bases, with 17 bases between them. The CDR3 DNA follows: TGCGCCAGCAGCCCTGGCCTCGGTTTAATTACGCAGTATTTT. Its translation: CASSPGLGLITQYF.

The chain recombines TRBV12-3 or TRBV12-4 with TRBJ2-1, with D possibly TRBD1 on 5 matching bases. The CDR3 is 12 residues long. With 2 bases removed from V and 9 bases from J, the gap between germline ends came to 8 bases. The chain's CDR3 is CASSLLRGEQFF. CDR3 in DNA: TGTGCCAGCAGTTTATTAAGGGGTGAGCAGTTCTTC.

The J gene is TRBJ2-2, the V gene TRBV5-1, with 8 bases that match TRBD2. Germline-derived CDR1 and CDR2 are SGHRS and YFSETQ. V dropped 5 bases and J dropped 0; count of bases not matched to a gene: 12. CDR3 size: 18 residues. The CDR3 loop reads CASSATSGSLSNTGELFF. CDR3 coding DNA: TGCGCCAGCAGTGCCACTAGCGGAAGCCTGTCGAACACCGGGGAGCTGTTTTTT. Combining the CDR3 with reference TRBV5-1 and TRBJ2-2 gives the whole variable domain KAGVTQTPRYLIKTRGQQVTLSCSPISGHRSVSWYQQTPGQGLQFLFEYFSETQRNKGNFPGRFSGRQFSNSRSEMNVSTLELGDSALYLCASSATSGSLSNTGELFFGEGSRLTVL.

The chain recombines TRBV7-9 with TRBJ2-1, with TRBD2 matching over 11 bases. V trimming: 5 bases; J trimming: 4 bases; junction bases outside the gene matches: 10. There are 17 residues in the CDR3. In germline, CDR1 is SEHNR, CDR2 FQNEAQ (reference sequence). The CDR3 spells CASSASQTSGGYNEQFF. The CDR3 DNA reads TGTGCCAGCAGCGCCTCCCAAACTAGCGGGGGATACAATGAGCAGTTCTTC.

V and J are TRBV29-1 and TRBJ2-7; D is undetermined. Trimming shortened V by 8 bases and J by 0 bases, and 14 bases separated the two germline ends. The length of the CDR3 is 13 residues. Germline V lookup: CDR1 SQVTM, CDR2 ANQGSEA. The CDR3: CSREDRSSYEQYF. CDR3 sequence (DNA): TGCAGCCGAGAGGATAGGAGCTCCTACGAGCAGTACTTC.

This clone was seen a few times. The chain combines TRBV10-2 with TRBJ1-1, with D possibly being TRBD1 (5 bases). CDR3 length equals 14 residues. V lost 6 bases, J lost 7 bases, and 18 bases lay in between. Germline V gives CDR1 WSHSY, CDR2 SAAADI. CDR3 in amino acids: CASSPGRVVDEAFF. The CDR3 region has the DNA TGCGCCAGCAGCCCAGGGAGGGTCGTGGATGAAGCTTTCTTT.

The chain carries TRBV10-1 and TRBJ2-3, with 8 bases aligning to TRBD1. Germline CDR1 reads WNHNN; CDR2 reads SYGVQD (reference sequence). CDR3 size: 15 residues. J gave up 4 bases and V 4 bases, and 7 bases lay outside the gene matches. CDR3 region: CASSAQGEGSDTQYF. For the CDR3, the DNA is TGCGCCAGCAGTGCACAGGGGGAAGGGTCAGATACGCAGTATTTT.

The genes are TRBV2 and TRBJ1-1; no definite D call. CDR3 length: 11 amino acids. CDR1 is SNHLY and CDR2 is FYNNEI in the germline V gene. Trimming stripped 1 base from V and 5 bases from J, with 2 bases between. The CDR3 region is CASSEGTEAFF. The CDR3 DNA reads TGTGCCAGCAGTGAAGGGACTGAAGCTTTCTTT. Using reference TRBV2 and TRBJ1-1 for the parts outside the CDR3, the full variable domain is EPEVTQTPSHQVTQMGQEVILRCVPISNHLYFYWYRQILGQKVEFLVSFYNNEISEKSEIFDDQFSVERPDGSNFTLKIRSTKLEDSAMYFCASSEGTEAFFGQGTRLTVV.

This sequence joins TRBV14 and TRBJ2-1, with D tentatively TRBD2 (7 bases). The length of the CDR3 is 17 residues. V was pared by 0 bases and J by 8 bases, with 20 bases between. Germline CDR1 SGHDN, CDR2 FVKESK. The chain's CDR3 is CASSQEGGLAALHEQFF. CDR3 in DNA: TGTGCCAGCAGCCAAGAGGGGGGGCTAGCGGCCCTCCATGAGCAGTTCTTC.

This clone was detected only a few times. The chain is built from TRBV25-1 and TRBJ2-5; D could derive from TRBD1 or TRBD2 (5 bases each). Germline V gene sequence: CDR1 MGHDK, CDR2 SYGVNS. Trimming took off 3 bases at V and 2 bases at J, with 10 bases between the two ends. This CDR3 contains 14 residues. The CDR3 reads CASSDGTVQETQYF. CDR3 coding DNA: TGTGCCAGCAGTGACGGGACGGTACAAGAGACCCAGTACTTC.

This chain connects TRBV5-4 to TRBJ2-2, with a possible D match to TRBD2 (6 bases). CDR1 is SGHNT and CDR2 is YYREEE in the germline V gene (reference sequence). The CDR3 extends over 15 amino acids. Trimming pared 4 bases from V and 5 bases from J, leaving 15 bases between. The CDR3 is CASSPSAGTTGELFF. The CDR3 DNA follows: TGTGCCAGCAGCCCCTCGGCGGGGACGACCGGGGAGCTGTTTTTT.

Here the CDR3 reads CASSIQGSEAFF. CDR3 in DNA: TGTGCCAGTAGTATCCAGGGTTCTGAAGCTTTCTTT. The chain links TRBV19 to TRBJ1-1; a weak D match, TRBD1 (5 bases). This CDR3 spans 12 amino acids. In germline, CDR1 is LNHDA, CDR2 SQIVND (reference sequence). Trimming removed 3 bases at V and 6 bases at J, with 8 bases between.